Below, 18 T cell receptor beta chains from the same sample are listed, as sequenced in a study of beta chain features in type 1 diabetes. Overall study results and limits: In every one of the four CD4+ subsets, TCRB CDR3s were moderately but significantly shorter in Type 1 diabetes patients.

All of the isolated RNA was reverse transcribed, so expressed TCRB transcripts were sequenced. Clones were sequenced by immunoSEQ multiplex PCR, and TCRdb holds only the in-frame ones, with some missing. Among 400,000 or so clones listed, roughly a tenth were seen once. These receptors lack a known antigen. The specimen sequenced was central memory CD4+ T cells from blood. Every receptor here comes from a man younger than 40 with type 1 diabetes.

This clone was recorded a few times. The rearrangement joins TRBV28 to TRBJ2-5; 9 bases align to TRBD1. The CDR3 consists of 14 residues. V lost 6 bases and J lost 13; bases outside the gene matches: 15. CDR1 and CDR2 (germline): MDHEN, SYDVKM. In nucleotides, the CDR3 is TGTGCCAGCAGGAAAGGACAGGGGACGACGGTGTGGTACTTC. Amino acids: CASRKGQGTTVWYF.

This clone was counted only a few times. CDR3 region: CASSGDGSYNEQFF. CDR3 sequence (DNA): TGTGCCAGCAGTGGGGACGGCTCCTACAATGAGCAGTTCTTC. This sequence joins TRBV11-3 and TRBJ2-1; possibly TRBD1 or TRBD2 for D (5 bases each). This CDR3 spans 14 amino acids. V gave up 6 bases and J gave up 0 bases, with 9 bases separating them. CDR1 SGHNT and CDR2 YENEEA come from the germline V gene.

This sequence joins TRBV7-9 and TRBJ2-2, with D maybe TRBD2 (6 bases). Trimming removed 2 bases at V and 7 bases at J, with 11 bases between. CDR3 length: 14 amino acids. Germline CDR1 and CDR2: SEHNR and FQNEAQ (reference sequence). CDR3 region: CASSLRETNGELFF. For the CDR3, the DNA is TGTGCCAGCAGCTTACGGGAGACCAACGGGGAGCTGTTTTTT.

The V gene is TRBV4-1, the J gene TRBJ1-5, with D hard to call. Germline CDR1 reads MGHRA; CDR2 reads YSYEKL. Trimming took off 1 base at V and 5 bases at J, with 12 bases between the two ends. The CDR3 loop spans 15 amino acids. The DNA of the CDR3 is TGCGCCAGCAGCCAAGTAGTTGGAGGTTATCAGCCCCAGCATTTT. It encodes CASSQVVGGYQPQHF.

The V call is TRBV5-1, the J call TRBJ2-7; D remains unclear. The V end lost 4 bases, the J end lost 7 bases, and 12 bases lay between the germline ends. The CDR3 consists of 12 residues. CDR1 and CDR2 from the germline V gene are SGHRS and YFSETQ. CDR3 protein: CASSPNSREQYF. The DNA of the CDR3 is TGCGCCAGCAGCCCGAACTCGCGTGAGCAGTACTTC. Supplemented by reference TRBV5-1 and TRBJ2-7, the full variable domain reads KAGVTQTPRYLIKTRGQQVTLSCSPISGHRSVSWYQQTPGQGLQFLFEYFSETQRNKGNFPGRFSGRQFSNSRSEMNVSTLELGDSALYLCASSPNSREQYFGPGTRLTVT.

This rearrangement joins TRBV5-1 to TRBJ2-1, with 8 bases that match TRBD2. V dropped 4 bases and J dropped 9; count of bases not matched to a gene: 9. The germline V gene has CDR1 SGHRS and CDR2 YFSETQ. The CDR3 loop spans 14 amino acids. CDR3 nucleotide sequence: TGCGCCAGCAGCCCTGGGACTAGTGGGGGTGAGCAGTTCTTC. It translates to CASSPGTSGGEQFF.

The genes are TRBV6-5 and TRBJ2-1, with a tentative D call TRBD1 (6 bases). The CDR3 totals 14 residues. CDR1 is MNHEY and CDR2 is SVGAGI in the germline V gene. V was shortened by 2 bases and J by 3 bases, with 8 bases between the two germline ends. Written as DNA, the CDR3 is TGTGCCAGCAGTTACGGGGGCGACTACAATGAGCAGTTCTTC. Translating it yields CASSYGGDYNEQFF.

The chain combines TRBV6-6 with TRBJ1-4, with unresolved D. The V gene lost 0 bases and the J gene lost 7 bases, with 12 bases spanning the gap. Germline V gives CDR1 MNHNY, CDR2 SVGAGI (reference sequence). The CDR3 has 15 residues. CDR3 DNA sequence: TGTGCCAGCAGTTACTCGCTGGGCCCCAGTGAAAAACTGTTTTTT. It is translated as CASSYSLGPSEKLFF.

This clone was found many times. The chain joins TRBV2 to TRBJ2-2; a possible D gene is TRBD2 (5 bases). This CDR3 is built from 13 residues. V shed 7 bases and J shed 1 base, with 7 bases lying between them. CDR1 SNHLY and CDR2 FYNNEI come from the germline V gene. This CDR3 is CASTRENTGELFF. In nucleotides, the CDR3 is TGTGCCAGCACCCGGGAGAACACCGGGGAGCTGTTTTTT.

Here the CDR3 DNA reads TGTGCCTGGAGTCCAACGGGGCCGGCCGGGGGGCAGTTGGAGTACTTC. Amino acids: CAWSPTGPAGGQLEYF. The chain carries TRBV30 and TRBJ2-4; possible D gene TRBD2, 7 bases. This CDR3 comprises 16 residues. Germline V gene lookup returns CDR1 GTSNPN and CDR2 SVGIG (reference sequence). V dropped 2 bases and J dropped 14 bases, with 28 bases sitting between them. Supplemented by reference TRBV30 and TRBJ2-4, the full variable domain reads SQTIHQWPATLVQPVGSPLSLECTVEGTSNPNLYWYRQAAGRGLQLLFYSVGIGQISSEVPQNLSASRPQDRQFILSSKKLLLSDSGFYLCAWSPTGPAGGQLEYFGAGTRLSVL.

This clone was counted at least ten times. This chain connects TRBV5-1 to TRBJ2-1; the D is unclear. Germline CDR1 SGHRS, CDR2 YFSETQ. This CDR3 spans 15 amino acids. Between the trimmed V and J ends, which lost 0 bases and 5 bases, there was a span of 12 bases. Here the CDR3 reads CASSLVSRPNNEQFF. The CDR3 DNA sequence: TGCGCCAGCAGCTTGGTCTCGCGACCAAACAATGAGCAGTTCTTC.

This clone was seen a handful of times. The CDR3 loop is CASSEVNRGPGELFF. The CDR3 coding sequence is TGTGCCAGCAGTGAAGTGAACCGGGGCCCCGGGGAGCTGTTTTTT. The chain employs TRBV6-1 and TRBJ2-2; D may match TRBD1 or TRBD2 (5 bases each). This CDR3 comprises 15 residues. Trimming took 1 base from V and 6 from J, leaving 12 bases between them. Germline V gene lookup returns CDR1 MNHNS and CDR2 SASEGT.

V is TRBV6-1 and J is TRBJ2-1; TRBD1 matches at 7 bases. V trimming: 6 bases; J trimming: 6 bases; junction bases outside the gene matches: 8. This CDR3 has 14 amino acids. Per the germline V gene, CDR1 is MNHNS and CDR2 is SASEGT. The CDR3 reads CASSTGQVPNEQFF. The CDR3 coding sequence is TGTGCCAGCAGCACCGGACAGGTGCCCAATGAGCAGTTCTTC.

The chain recombines TRBV11-2 with TRBJ2-3, with 7 positions matching TRBD1. Germline V gives CDR1 SGHAT, CDR2 FQNNGV. Trimming removed 5 bases from V and 4 bases from J; junction bases left unmatched: 12. The CDR3 is made up of 16 amino acids. DNA of the CDR3: TGTGCCAGCAGCACAGGCCGGGACAGAGTTTCAGATACGCAGTATTTT. Translating it yields CASSTGRDRVSDTQYF.

V gene TRBV11-3 combines with J gene TRBJ2-1; TRBD2 is a possible D gene (6 bases). There are 13 residues in the CDR3. V gave up 5 bases and J gave up 9 bases, with 14 bases separating them. Germline CDR1 and CDR2: SGHNT and YENEEA. Written as DNA, the CDR3 is TGTGCCAGCAGCGCGTTCCGGGAGTCTGAGCAGTTCTTC. It is translated as CASSAFRESEQFF.

This clone was counted a few times. The J gene is TRBJ1-5, the V gene TRBV4-1; 7 bases agree with TRBD1. With V trimmed by 0 bases and J by 7 bases, 9 bases remained unmatched. Germline CDR1 and CDR2: MGHRA and YSYEKL. The CDR3 covers 16 residues. CDR3 in amino acids: CASSQDQYRGIQPQHF. The CDR3 DNA is TGCGCCAGCAGCCAAGATCAATACAGGGGCATACAGCCCCAGCATTTT.

This clone was seen a handful of times. The V call is TRBV7-8, the J call TRBJ2-1; tentative D call: TRBD2 (6 bases). Trimming shortened V by 10 bases and J by 3 bases, and 16 bases separated the two germline ends. The CDR3 covers 14 residues. Germline CDR1 SGHVS, CDR2 FQNEAQ. The CDR3 DNA is TGTGCCACCCGGTTCGGGGGAGGCTACAATGAGCAGTTCTTC. As protein: CATRFGGGYNEQFF.

This clone was seen many times. The chain employs TRBV2 and TRBJ2-5; no clear D. Germline CDR1 SNHLY, CDR2 FYNNEI. The CDR3 is 14 residues long. V lost 5 bases to trimming and J lost 0 bases, with 10 bases between them. CDR3 sequence (DNA): TGTGCCAGCAGTCATGGGGTAAACCAAGAGACCCAGTACTTC. It yields the protein CASSHGVNQETQYF.